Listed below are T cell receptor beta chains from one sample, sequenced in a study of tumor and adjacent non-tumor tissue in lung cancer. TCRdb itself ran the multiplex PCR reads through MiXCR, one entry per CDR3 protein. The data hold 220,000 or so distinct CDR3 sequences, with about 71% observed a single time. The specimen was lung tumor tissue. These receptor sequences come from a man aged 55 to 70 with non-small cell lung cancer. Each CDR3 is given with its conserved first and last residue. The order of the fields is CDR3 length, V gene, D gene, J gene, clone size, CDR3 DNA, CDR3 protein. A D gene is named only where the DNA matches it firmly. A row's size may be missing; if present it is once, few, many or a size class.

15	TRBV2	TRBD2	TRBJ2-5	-	TGTGCCAGCACCGGGAGCGGGAGGGCCCAAGAGACCCAGTACTTC	CASTGSGRAQETQYF
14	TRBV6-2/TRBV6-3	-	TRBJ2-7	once	TGTGTCAGCAGTCCTTCGGGCGGGACCTACGAGCAGTACTTC	CVSSPSGGTYEQYF
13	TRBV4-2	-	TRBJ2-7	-	TGTGCCAGCAACCGCGACTACTCCTACGAGCAGTATTTC	CASNRDYSYEQYF
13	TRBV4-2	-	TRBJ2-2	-	TGTACCAGCAGCCAAGATGAATCCGGGGAGCTGTTTTTT	CTSSQDESGELFF
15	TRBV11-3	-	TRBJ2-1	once	TGTGTCAACAGCTTAGGGACAATAAGCTCCAATAAGCAGTTCTTC	CVNSLGTISSNKQFF
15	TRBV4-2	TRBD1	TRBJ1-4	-	TGTGCCAGCGGCCAACGCAGGGGGAAGGGCGAAAAACTGTTTTTT	CASGQRRGKGEKLFF
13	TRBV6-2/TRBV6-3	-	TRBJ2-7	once	TGTGCCGACAGCGCCGGGTTTGGCTACGAGCAGTACTTC	CADSAGFGYEQYF
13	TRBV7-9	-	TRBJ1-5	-	TGTGCCAGCAGCTTACAGATCGATCAGCCCCAGCATTTT	CASSLQIDQPQHF
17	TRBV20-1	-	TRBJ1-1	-	TGCACTGCTAGTGGGATTCTCGGCAGCGGGGGGAACACTGAAGCTTTCTTT	CTASGILGSGGNTEAFF
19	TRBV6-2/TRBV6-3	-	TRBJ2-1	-	TGTGCCAGCAGCTCCTTGATAGTCAGCAGGAGTTTCTCCTACAATGAGCACTTCTTC	CASSSLIVSRSFSYNEHFF
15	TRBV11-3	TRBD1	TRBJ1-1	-	TGTGCCAGCAGCGCAGCACAGGGGGGGAACACTGAAGCTTTCTTT	CASSAAQGGNTEAFF
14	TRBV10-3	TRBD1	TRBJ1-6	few	TGTGCCATGGCGGGGACAGCGAGAAATTCACCCCTCCACTTT	CAMAGTARNSPLHF
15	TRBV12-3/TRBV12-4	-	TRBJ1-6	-	TGTGCCAGCAACCCTGACGGGACCGGCGGTTCACCCCTCCAGTTT	CASNPDGTGGSPLQF
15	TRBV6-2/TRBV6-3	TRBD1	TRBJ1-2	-	TGTGCCAGCAGTTACGACGGGTCAGGGGGGAATGGCTACACCTTC	CASSYDGSGGNGYTF
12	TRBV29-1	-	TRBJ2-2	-	TGCAGTGTTCAGACTGCCACAGAGGAGCTGTTTTTT	CSVQTATEELFF
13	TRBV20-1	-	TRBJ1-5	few	TGCAGTGCTAGCAGGGCAGGGAATCAGCCCCTGCATTTT	CSASRAGNQPLHF
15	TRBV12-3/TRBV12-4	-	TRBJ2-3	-	TGTGCCAGCAGTTTCTCGGTCTCGAGGACAGATACGCAGTATTTT	CASSFSVSRTDTQYF
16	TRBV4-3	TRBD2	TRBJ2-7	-	TGCGCCAGCAGCCAAGTATCCAGCGGGAGGCTTTACGAGCAGTACTTC	CASSQVSSGRLYEQYF
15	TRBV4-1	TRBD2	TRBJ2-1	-	TGCGCCAGCAGCCAAGGGGCGGGAGAAGGGAATGAGCAGTTCTTC	CASSQGAGEGNEQFF
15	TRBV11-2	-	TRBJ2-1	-	TGTGCCAGCAGCATAGTTCGGGCGGATACGGGTGATCAGTTCTTC	CASSIVRADTGDQFF
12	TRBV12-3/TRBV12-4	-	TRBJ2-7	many	TGTGCCAGCAGTACTAACAGGGCCGAGCAGTACTTC	CASSTNRAEQYF
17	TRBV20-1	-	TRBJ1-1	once	TGCAGTGCTAGGGGGATTCTCGGCAGCGGGGGTAACACTGATGCTTTCTTT	CSARGILGSGGNTDAFF
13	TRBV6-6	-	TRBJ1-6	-	TGTGCCAGCAGTTACTCGGTCAATTCACCCCTCCAATTT	CASSYSVNSPLQF
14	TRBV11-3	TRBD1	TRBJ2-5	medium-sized	TGTGCCAGCAGGCTGACAGGGGGCTGGGAGACCCAGTACTTC	CASRLTGGWETQYF
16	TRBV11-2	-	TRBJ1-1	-	TGTGCCAGTAGCGTCTCGGGTACCTCTTACAACACTGAAGCTTTCTTT	CASSVSGTSYNTEAFF
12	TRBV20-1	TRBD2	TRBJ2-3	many	TGCAGTGCTAGCGGGGGGGCGGATACGCAGTATTTT	CSASGGADTQYF
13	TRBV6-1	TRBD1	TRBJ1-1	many	TGTGCCAGCAGGAAGGGGGCCGGCACTGAAGCTTTCTTT	CASRKGAGTEAFF
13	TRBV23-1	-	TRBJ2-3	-	TGCGCCAGCAGTCATGAAGAAACAGATACGCAGTATTTT	CASSHEETDTQYF
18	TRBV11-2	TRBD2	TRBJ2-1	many	TGTGCCAGCAGCTTCAGGACTAGCGGGGGGGCTGGGTCGGATGAGCAGTTCTTC	CASSFRTSGGAGSDEQFF
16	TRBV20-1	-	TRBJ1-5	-	TGCAGTGCCATGACTCCCTCTGGGACACCAAATCAGCCCCAGCATTTT	CSAMTPSGTPNQPQHF
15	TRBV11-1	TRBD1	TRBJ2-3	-	TGTGCCAGCTGCCCCCGACAGGGGCGGCTTGATACGCAATATTTT	CASCPRQGRLDTQYF
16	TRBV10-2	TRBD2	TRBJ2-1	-	TGCCCCAGCAGTGTCCTAGCGGGTCTCTCCTATAATGAGCAGTTCTTC	CPSSVLAGLSYNEQFF
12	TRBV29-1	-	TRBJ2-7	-	TGCAGCGCCCGGAGGGACCCCTACGAGCAGTACTTC	CSARRDPYEQYF
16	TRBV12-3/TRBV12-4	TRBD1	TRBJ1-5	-	TGTGCCAGCAGTTTTGTACAGGGGGTAGTAAATCAGCCCCAGCATTTT	CASSFVQGVVNQPQHF
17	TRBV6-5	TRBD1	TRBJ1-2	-	TGTGCCAGCAGTTACTCTTCTTCCGGGACAGGGGGATATGGCTACACCTTC	CASSYSSSGTGGYGYTF
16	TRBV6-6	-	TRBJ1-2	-	TGTGTCACCTATGAAACGACCGGGGCCCCCTCTAGGGGCTACACCTTC	CVTYETTGAPSRGYTF
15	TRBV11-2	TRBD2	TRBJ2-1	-	TGTGCCAGCTGCTTAGGGGCGGGGGGCGGTAATGAGCAGTTTTTC	CASCLGAGGGNEQFF
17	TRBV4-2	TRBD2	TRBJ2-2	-	TGTGCCAGCAGCCGCAACCTAGCGGGGGGCACCGACGGGGAGCTGTTTTTT	CASSRNLAGGTDGELFF
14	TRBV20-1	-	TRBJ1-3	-	TGCAGTGCTAGATCGGGGTACTCTGGAAACACCGTATATTTT	CSARSGYSGNTVYF
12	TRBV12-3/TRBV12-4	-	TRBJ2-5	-	TGTGCCAGCACTGGGGGAGAGGAGACCCAGTACTTC	CASTGGEETQYF
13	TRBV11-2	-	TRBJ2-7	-	TGTGCCAGCAGCCCGGATGGGGCGGTAGAGCAATACTTC	CASSPDGAVEQYF
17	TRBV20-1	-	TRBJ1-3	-	TGCAGTGCTAGTCGTGTGTCCAGTGGTCGCTCTGGAAACACCATATATTTT	CSASRVSSGRSGNTIYF
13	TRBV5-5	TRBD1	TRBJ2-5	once	TGTGCCAGCAGCGAGACAGGGGCAGAGACCCAGTACTTC	CASSETGAETQYF
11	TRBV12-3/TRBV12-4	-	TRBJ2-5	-	TGTGCCAGTAATTTAGATGAGACCCAGTACTTC	CASNLDETQYF
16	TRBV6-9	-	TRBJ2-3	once	TGTGCCAGCAGCCGAACGCGACATAGAATCACAGATACGCAGTATTTT	CASSRTRHRITDTQYF
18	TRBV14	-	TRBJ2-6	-	TGTGCCAGCAGCCAAGGTGTCCGAGGGAGATCCGGGACCAACGTCCTGACTTTC	CASSQGVRGRSGTNVLTF
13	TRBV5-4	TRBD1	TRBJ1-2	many	TGTGCCAGCAGCTTCGGGACAGGGGATGGCTACACCTTC	CASSFGTGDGYTF
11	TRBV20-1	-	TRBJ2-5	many	TGCAGTGCTATCCGACAGGACACCCAGTACTTC	CSAIRQDTQYF
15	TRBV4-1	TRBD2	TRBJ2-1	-	TGCGCCAGCAGCCTGTTGGGCGGGAGGGCCCATGGGCAGTTCTTC	CASSLLGGRAHGQFF
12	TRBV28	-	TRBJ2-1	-	TGTGCCAGCAAGGAGGGTTACAATGAGCAGTTCTTC	CASKEGYNEQFF
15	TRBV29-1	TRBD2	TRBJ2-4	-	TGCAGCGTTGCGAAGTCTAGCGGGGCAATAGGCGTTCAGTACTTC	CSVAKSSGAIGVQYF
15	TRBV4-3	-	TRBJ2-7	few	TGCGCCAGCAGCCAAGCGGCTAGAGGCGGTTACGAGCAGTACTTC	CASSQAARGGYEQYF
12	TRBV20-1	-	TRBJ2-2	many	TGCAGTGCTAGCGGGGTTACCGGGGAGCTGTTTTTT	CSASGVTGELFF
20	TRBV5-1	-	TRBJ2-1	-	TGCGCCAGCAGCTTGGGTGGTGGAGGCACCGGTCGAAAGACCTACAATGAGCAGTTCTTC	CASSLGGGGTGRKTYNEQFF
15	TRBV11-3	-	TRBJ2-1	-	TGTGCCAGCAGCCCCGGGGCTAGTGGGTACAATGAGCAGTTATTC	CASSPGASGYNEQLF
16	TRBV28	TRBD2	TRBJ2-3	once	TGCGCCAGCACTTTCCCGGGACTAGCGAGCACAGATACGCAGTATTTT	CASTFPGLASTDTQYF
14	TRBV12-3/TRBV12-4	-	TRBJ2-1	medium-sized	TGTGCCAGCAGTTGGGGCCAATCCTACAATGAGCAGTTCTTC	CASSWGQSYNEQFF
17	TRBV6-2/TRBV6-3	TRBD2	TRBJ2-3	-	TGTACCAGCACTTACTCGTCGGCTAGCGGGATCGAGGTCGCGCAGTATTTT	CTSTYSSASGIEVAQYF
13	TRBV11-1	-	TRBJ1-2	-	TGTGTCAGCAGTTTAGATGCAGACGGCGGCTACACCTTC	CVSSLDADGGYTF